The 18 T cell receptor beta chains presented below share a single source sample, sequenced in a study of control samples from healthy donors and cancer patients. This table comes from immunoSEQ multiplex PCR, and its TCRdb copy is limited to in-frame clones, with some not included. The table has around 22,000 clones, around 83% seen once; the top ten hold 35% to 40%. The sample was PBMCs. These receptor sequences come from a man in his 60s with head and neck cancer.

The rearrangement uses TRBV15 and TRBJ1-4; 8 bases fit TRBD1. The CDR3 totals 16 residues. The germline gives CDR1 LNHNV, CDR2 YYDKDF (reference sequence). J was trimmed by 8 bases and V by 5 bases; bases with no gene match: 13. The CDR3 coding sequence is TGTGCCACCAGCGGGCTAGACAGGGGAAGGGGAGAAAAACTGTTTTTT. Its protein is CATSGLDRGRGEKLFF.

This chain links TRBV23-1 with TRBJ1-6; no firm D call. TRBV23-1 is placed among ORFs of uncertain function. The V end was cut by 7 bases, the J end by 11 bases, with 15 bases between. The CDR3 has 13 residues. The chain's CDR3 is CASTVSRRTPLHF. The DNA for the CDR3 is TGCGCCAGCACGGTTTCCAGGAGGACACCCCTCCACTTT.

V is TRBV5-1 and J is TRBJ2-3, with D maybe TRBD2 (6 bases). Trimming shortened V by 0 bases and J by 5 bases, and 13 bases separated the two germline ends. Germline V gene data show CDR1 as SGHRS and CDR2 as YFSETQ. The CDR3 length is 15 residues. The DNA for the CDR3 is TGCGCCAGCAGCTTGGGGGCTAGCGCTTTAGATACGCAGTATTTT. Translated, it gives CASSLGASALDTQYF.

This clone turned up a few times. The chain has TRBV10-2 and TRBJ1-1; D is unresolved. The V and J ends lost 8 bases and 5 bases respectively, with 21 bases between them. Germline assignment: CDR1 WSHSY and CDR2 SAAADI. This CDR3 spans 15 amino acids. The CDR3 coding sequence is TGCGCCAGCCGTGTACCCACACGGGGAATGACTGAAGCTTTCTTT. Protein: CASRVPTRGMTEAFF.

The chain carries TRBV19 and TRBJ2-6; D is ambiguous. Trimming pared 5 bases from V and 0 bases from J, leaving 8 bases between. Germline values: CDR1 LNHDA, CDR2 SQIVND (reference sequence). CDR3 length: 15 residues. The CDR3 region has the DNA TGTGCCAGTAGTTTCGGTATCTCTGGGGCCAACGTCCTGACTTTC. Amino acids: CASSFGISGANVLTF.

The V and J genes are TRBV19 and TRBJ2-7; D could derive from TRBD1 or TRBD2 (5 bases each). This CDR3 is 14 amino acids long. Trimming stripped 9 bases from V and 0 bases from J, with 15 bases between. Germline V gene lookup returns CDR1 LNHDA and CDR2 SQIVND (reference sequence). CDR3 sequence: CASQAAGSSYEQYF. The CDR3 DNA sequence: TGTGCCAGCCAAGCGGCAGGGAGCTCCTACGAGCAGTACTTC. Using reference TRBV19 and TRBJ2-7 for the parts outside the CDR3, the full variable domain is DGGITQSPKYLFRKEGQNVTLSCEQNLNHDAMYWYRQDPGQGLRLIYYSQIVNDFQKGDIAEGYSVSREKKESFPLTVTSAQKNPTAFYLCASQAAGSSYEQYFGPGTRLTVT.

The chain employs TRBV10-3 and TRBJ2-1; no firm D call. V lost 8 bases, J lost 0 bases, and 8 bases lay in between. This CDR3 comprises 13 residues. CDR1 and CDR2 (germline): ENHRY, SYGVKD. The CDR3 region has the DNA TGTGCCATCGCATCCAGCTCCTACAATGAGCAGTTCTTC. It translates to CAIASSSYNEQFF.

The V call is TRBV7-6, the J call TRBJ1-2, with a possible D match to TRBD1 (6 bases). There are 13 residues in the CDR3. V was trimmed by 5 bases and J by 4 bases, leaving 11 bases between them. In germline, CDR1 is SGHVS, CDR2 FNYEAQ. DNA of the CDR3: TGTGCCAGCAGCCCATCGACAGGCTATGGCTACACCTTC. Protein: CASSPSTGYGYTF.

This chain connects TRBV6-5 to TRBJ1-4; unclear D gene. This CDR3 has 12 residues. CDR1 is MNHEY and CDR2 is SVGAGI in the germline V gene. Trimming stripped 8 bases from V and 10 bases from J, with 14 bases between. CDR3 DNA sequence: TGTGCCAGCGGTAGACGGGCAGGAAAACTGTTTTTT. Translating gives CASGRRAGKLFF.

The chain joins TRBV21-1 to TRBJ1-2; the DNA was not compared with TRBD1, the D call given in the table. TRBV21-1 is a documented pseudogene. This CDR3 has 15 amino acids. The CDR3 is CASSKGRGRWSGYTF. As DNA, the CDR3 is TGTGCCAGCAGCAAGGGTAGGGGGCGGTGGTCTGGCTACACCTTC.

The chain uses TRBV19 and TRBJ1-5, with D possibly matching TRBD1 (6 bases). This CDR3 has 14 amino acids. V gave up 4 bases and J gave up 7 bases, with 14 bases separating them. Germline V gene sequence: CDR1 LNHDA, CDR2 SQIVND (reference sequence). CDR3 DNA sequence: TGTGCCAGTAGTACTACAGGGTTCGGGCAGCCCCAGCATTTT. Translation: CASSTTGFGQPQHF. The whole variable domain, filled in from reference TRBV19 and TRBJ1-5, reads DGGITQSPKYLFRKEGQNVTLSCEQNLNHDAMYWYRQDPGQGLRLIYYSQIVNDFQKGDIAEGYSVSREKKESFPLTVTSAQKNPTAFYLCASSTTGFGQPQHFGDGTRLSIL.

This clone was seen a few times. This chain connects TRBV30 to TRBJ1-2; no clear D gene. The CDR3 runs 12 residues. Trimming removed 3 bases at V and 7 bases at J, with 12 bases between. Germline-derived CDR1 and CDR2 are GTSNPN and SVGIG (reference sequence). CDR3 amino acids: CAWSHTTVGYTF. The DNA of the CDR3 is TGTGCCTGGAGCCACACGACGGTTGGCTACACCTTC.

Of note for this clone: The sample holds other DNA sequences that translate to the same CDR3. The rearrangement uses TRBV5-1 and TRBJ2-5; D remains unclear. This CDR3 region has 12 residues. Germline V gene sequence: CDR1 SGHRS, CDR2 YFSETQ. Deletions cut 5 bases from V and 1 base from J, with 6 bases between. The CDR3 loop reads CASSSPQETQYF. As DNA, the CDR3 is TGCGCCAGCAGTTCCCCCCAAGAGACCCAGTACTTC.

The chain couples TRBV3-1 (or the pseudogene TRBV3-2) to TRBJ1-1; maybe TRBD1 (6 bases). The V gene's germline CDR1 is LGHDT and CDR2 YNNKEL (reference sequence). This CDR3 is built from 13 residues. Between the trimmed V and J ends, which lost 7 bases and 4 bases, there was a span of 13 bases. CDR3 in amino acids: CASTLRGGTEAFF. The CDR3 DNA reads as TGTGCCAGCACCCTAAGGGGGGGCACTGAAGCTTTCTTT.

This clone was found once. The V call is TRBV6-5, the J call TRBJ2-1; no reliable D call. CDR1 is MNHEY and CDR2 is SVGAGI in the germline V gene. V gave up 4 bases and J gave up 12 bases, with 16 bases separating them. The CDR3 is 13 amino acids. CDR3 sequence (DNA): TGTGCCAGCAGTTCGGGCCCTCCTAAGGCGCAGTTCTTC. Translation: CASSSGPPKAQFF.

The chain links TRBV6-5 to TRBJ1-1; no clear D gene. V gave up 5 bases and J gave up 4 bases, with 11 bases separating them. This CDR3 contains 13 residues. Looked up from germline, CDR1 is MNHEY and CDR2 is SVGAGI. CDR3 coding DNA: TGTGCCAGCAGTCTCGGACGGGGCACTGAAGCTTTCTTT. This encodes CASSLGRGTEAFF.

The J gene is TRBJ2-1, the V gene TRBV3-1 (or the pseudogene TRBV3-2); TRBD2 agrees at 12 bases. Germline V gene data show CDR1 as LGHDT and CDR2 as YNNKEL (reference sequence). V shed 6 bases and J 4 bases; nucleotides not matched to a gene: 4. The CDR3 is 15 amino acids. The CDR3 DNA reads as TGTGCCAGCAGTGTAACTAGCGGGGGGTACAATGAGCAGTTCTTC. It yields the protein CASSVTSGGYNEQFF.

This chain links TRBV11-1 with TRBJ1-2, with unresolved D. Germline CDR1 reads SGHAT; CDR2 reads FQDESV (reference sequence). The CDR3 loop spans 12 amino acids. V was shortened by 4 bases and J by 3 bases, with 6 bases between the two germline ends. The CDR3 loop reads CASSYGDYGYTF. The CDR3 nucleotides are TGTGCCAGCAGCTACGGAGACTATGGCTACACCTTC.